The clone carrying this T cell receptor (beta chain) is judged medium-sized (0.01 to 0.1%). These data are taken from a study of blood T cell repertoires in COVID-19. The CDR3 extends over 15 amino acids. V lost 9 bases, J lost 6 bases, and 6 bases stayed unmatched. Germline-derived CDR1 and CDR2 are SNHLY and FYNNEI. The data were produced by immunoSEQ multiplex PCR, yet TCRdb's version contains in-frame clones alone and is incomplete. The sample lists fewer than 150,000 clones, 88% occurring once. The chain is built from TRBV2 and TRBJ2-2, with 14 bases lining up with TRBD2. Source material: peripheral blood. The clonotype comes from a man aged 50 to 59 with active or convalescent COVID-19. The CDR3 DNA reads as TGTGCCAGGGCCGGGACTAGCGGGAGTGCCGGGGAGCTGTTTTTT. Its translation: CARAGTSGSAGELFF.